This T cell receptor beta chain was profiled in a study of T-cell reconstitution after alpha-beta-depleted transplantation in children. This clonotype has more than one count but fewer than ten. The germline gives CDR1 SGHTA, CDR2 FQGTGA. The CDR3 runs 15 residues. Trimming removed 2 bases at V and 4 bases at J, with 13 bases between. The library targeted TCRbeta and was prepared with unique molecular identifiers. TCRdb reprocessed the PCR reads with MiXCR, giving one entry per CDR3 protein. This sample has 450,000 to 600,000 distinct CDR3 sequences, with around 16% found just once. The chain links TRBV7-3 to TRBJ2-3, with D maybe TRBD2 (6 bases). The source of this sequence is a human donor who donated a stem cell graft to a child with acute lymphoblastic leukemia. Sequencing used PBMCs from the stem cell graft donor, obtained from the stem cell graft. The CDR3 is CASSLYGGNADTQYF. The CDR3 region has the DNA TGTGCCAGCAGCTTATATGGCGGGAACGCAGATACGCAGTATTTT.